The 27 T cell receptor beta chains given below trace back to one sample, sequenced in a study of blood T cell repertoires in COVID-19. Only in-frame clones appear in the TCRdb table, and some are missing; sequencing was by immunoSEQ multiplex PCR. The sample records roughly 6,800 clones, around 85% being singletons. The specimen sequenced was peripheral blood. All receptors derive from a human donor in a cohort sampled during active COVID-19.

The chain uses TRBV5-1 and TRBJ2-1; D may be TRBD2 (6 bases). Germline CDR1 SGHRS, CDR2 YFSETQ. The CDR3 is 16 amino acids. Trimming removed 0 bases from V and 7 bases from J, with 17 bases in between. The CDR3 loop is CASSLDGGFLENEQFF. DNA of the CDR3: TGCGCCAGCAGCTTGGACGGGGGATTTTTGGAAAATGAGCAGTTCTTC. Complete variable domain (other parts from reference TRBV5-1 and TRBJ2-1): KAGVTQTPRYLIKTRGQQVTLSCSPISGHRSVSWYQQTPGQGLQFLFEYFSETQRNKGNFPGRFSGRQFSNSRSEMNVSTLELGDSALYLCASSLDGGFLENEQFFGPGTRLTVL.

This clone was observed a single time. This chain uses TRBV12-3 or TRBV12-4 with TRBJ1-4, with D unclear. The CDR3 length is 12 residues. V was pared by 2 bases and J by 8 bases, with 6 bases between. CDR3 in amino acids: CASSLTVEKLFF. CDR3 coding DNA: TGTGCCAGCAGTTTAACAGTCGAAAAACTGTTTTTT.

The rearrangement links TRBV6-5 to TRBJ1-2, with D unclear. V was pared by 4 bases and J by 4 bases, with 10 bases between. Germline V lookup: CDR1 MNHEY, CDR2 SVGAGI. The CDR3 spans 13 residues. In DNA form, the CDR3 reads TGTGCCAGCAGTTTCGAACGGAGCTATGGCTACACCTTC. It yields the protein CASSFERSYGYTF.

The chain joins TRBV5-1 to TRBJ1-1; 7 nucleotides line up with TRBD1. Germline V gene data show CDR1 as SGHRS and CDR2 as YFSETQ. Trimming at V came to 2 bases and at J to 1 base, leaving 2 bases not matched to a gene. The CDR3 runs 14 residues. The CDR3: CASSLGTANTEAFF. CDR3 in DNA: TGCGCCAGCAGCTTAGGGACAGCGAACACTGAAGCTTTCTTT.

The V gene is TRBV7-9, the J gene TRBJ2-4, with 9 bases identical to TRBD1. Germline V gene sequence: CDR1 SEHNR, CDR2 FQNEAQ (reference sequence). The junction had 9 bases not matched to a gene; V was cut back by 5 bases and J by 4 bases. There are 16 residues in the CDR3. The CDR3: CASSLLPGTGKNIQYF. The CDR3 bases are TGTGCCAGCAGCCTACTTCCCGGGACAGGGAAAAACATTCAGTACTTC.

This chain links TRBV13 with TRBJ1-1, with unresolved D. Looked up from germline, CDR1 is PRHDT and CDR2 is FYEKMQ (reference sequence). This CDR3 comprises 15 residues. V lost 6 bases, J lost 1 base, and 15 bases lay in between. CDR3 amino acids: CASRILGQPNTEAFF. The CDR3 DNA reads TGTGCCAGCAGGATACTGGGCCAACCGAACACTGAAGCTTTCTTT. Full variable domain (rest looked up from reference TRBV13 and TRBJ1-1): AAGVIQSPRHLIKEKRETATLKCYPIPRHDTVYWYQQGPGQDPQFLISFYEKMQSDKGSIPDRFSAQQFSDYHSELNMSSLELGDSALYFCASRILGQPNTEAFFGQGTRLTVV.

This clone has just one count. This chain links TRBV6-2 or TRBV6-3 with TRBJ1-4; D is uncertain. The CDR3 is 13 residues long. CDR1 is MNHEY and CDR2 is SVGEGT in the germline V gene. Trimming took 5 bases from V and 13 from J, leaving 17 bases between them. The CDR3 coding sequence is TGTGCCAGCAGTGTGACCTTTAGACGAGGACTGTTTTTT. Residues: CASSVTFRRGLFF.

This CDR3 is CASSSTGVYGYTF. The CDR3 nucleotides are TGCGCCAGCAGCTCAACAGGGGTCTATGGCTACACCTTC. V and J are TRBV5-1 and TRBJ1-2, with 7 bases lining up with TRBD1. This CDR3 has 13 amino acids. Unmatched junction bases numbered 3, after V lost 3 bases and J lost 4 bases. Germline CDR1 reads SGHRS; CDR2 reads YFSETQ. The whole variable domain, filled in from reference TRBV5-1 and TRBJ1-2, reads KAGVTQTPRYLIKTRGQQVTLSCSPISGHRSVSWYQQTPGQGLQFLFEYFSETQRNKGNFPGRFSGRQFSNSRSEMNVSTLELGDSALYLCASSSTGVYGYTFGSGTRLTVV.

The chain links TRBV25-1 to TRBJ2-3; 14 nucleotides line up with TRBD2. V trimming: 4 bases; J trimming: 10 bases; junction bases outside the gene matches: 10. The germline CDR1 and CDR2 sequences are MGHDK and SYGVNS. CDR3 length: 16 residues. The CDR3 protein is CASSGTSGGQVVAQYF. The CDR3 bases are TGTGCCAGCAGTGGGACTAGCGGGGGGCAGGTTGTGGCGCAGTATTTT. The whole variable domain, remainder taken from reference TRBV25-1 and TRBJ2-3, is EADIYQTPRYLVIGTGKKITLECSQTMGHDKMYWYQQDPGMELHLIHYSYGVNSTEKGDLSSESTVSRIRTEHFPLTLESARPSHTSQYLCASSGTSGGQVVAQYFGPGTRLTVL.

This clone is a singleton in its sample. The rearrangement links TRBV24-1 to TRBJ2-3; D is unclear. There are 13 residues in the CDR3. V gave up 3 bases and J gave up 2 bases, with 5 bases separating them. CDR1 is KGHDR, CDR2 SFDVKD, per germline. CDR3 loop: CATSDAVTDTQYF. The CDR3 coding sequence is TGTGCCACCAGTGATGCGGTCACAGATACGCAGTATTTT.

V usage is TRBV4-1 and J usage is TRBJ1-4; TRBD1 agrees at 8 bases. The junction had 9 bases not matched to a gene; V was cut back by 2 bases and J by 1 base. There are 18 residues in the CDR3. CDR1 is MGHRA and CDR2 is YSYEKL in the germline V gene. CDR3: CASSQPPGQGLTNEKLFF. CDR3 sequence (DNA): TGCGCCAGCAGCCAACCCCCTGGACAGGGTTTAACTAATGAAAAACTGTTTTTT.

V usage is TRBV11-2 and J usage is TRBJ2-7; TRBD1 might be the D (6 bases). Germline CDR1 is SGHAT and CDR2 is FQNNGV. The V and J ends lost 5 bases and 2 bases respectively, with 16 bases between them. The CDR3 loop spans 15 amino acids. The CDR3 DNA reads TGTGCCAGCAGCCCCCTACAGGGTATAACCTACGAGCAGTACTTC. Its translation: CASSPLQGITYEQYF.

The J gene is TRBJ2-7, the V gene TRBV2, with a tentative D call TRBD2 (6 bases). V dropped 3 bases and J dropped 2 bases, with 14 bases sitting between them. This CDR3 contains 15 residues. Germline V gives CDR1 SNHLY, CDR2 FYNNEI. The CDR3 reads CASSEGASATYEQYF. In nucleotides, the CDR3 is TGTGCCAGCAGTGAGGGAGCTAGCGCCACCTACGAGCAGTACTTC.

The rearrangement links TRBV10-3 to TRBJ2-7, with D possibly being TRBD1 (6 bases). The CDR3 contains 14 residues. V lost 5 bases, J lost 0 bases, and 11 bases lay in between. Germline V gives CDR1 ENHRY, CDR2 SYGVKD. The CDR3 coding sequence is TGTGCCATCAGTCAAGGACAGTTCTCCTACGAGCAGTACTTC. The encoded protein is CAISQGQFSYEQYF.

The chain joins TRBV29-1 to TRBJ2-3; 14 nucleotides line up with TRBD2. The junction had 7 bases not matched to a gene; V was cut back by 4 bases and J by 4 bases. Germline V gene sequence: CDR1 SQVTM, CDR2 ANQGSEA. CDR3 length: 16 residues. The CDR3 DNA is TGCAGCGTTGGGACTAGCGGGAGGTGGTCCCCAGATACGCAGTATTTT. Its translation is CSVGTSGRWSPDTQYF.

The chain combines TRBV15 with TRBJ2-6; TRBD2 agrees at 12 bases. The CDR3 runs to 18 residues. V dropped 5 bases and J dropped 2; count of bases not matched to a gene: 7. Looked up from germline, CDR1 is LNHNV and CDR2 is YYDKDF (reference sequence). The CDR3, as DNA: TGTGCCACCAGCCTCGAAGGACTAGCGGGGCCTGGGGCCAACGTCCTGACTTTC. Its protein product is CATSLEGLAGPGANVLTF.

The chain employs TRBV9 and TRBJ2-1; 10 bases line up with TRBD2. V shed 0 bases, J shed 7 bases, and the junction held 10 bases outside the gene matches. The V gene's germline CDR1 is SGDLS and CDR2 YYNGEE. CDR3 length: 17 amino acids. The CDR3 sequence is CASSVDLAGVIGNEQFF. The CDR3 nucleotides are TGTGCCAGCAGCGTAGACCTAGCGGGAGTAATTGGGAATGAGCAGTTCTTC.

J is TRBJ2-1 and V is TRBV5-1; 8 bases agree with TRBD2. V was clipped by 4 bases and J by 5 bases; unmatched bases: 8. The germline gives CDR1 SGHRS, CDR2 YFSETQ. The CDR3 spans 15 residues. CDR3 in DNA: TGCGCCAGCAGCCAGGGACTAGATGGTAACAATGAGCAGTTCTTC. Its protein product is CASSQGLDGNNEQFF.

This clone showed up just a few times. The gene calls are TRBV7-9 and TRBJ2-2, with 9 positions matching TRBD2. V lost 3 bases to trimming and J lost 5 bases; unmatched junction nucleotides: 4. Germline-derived CDR1 and CDR2 are SEHNR and FQNEAQ (reference sequence). The CDR3 runs to 15 residues. This chain's CDR3 is CASSLVSGRTGELFF. The CDR3 region has the DNA TGTGCCAGCAGCTTGGTGAGCGGGAGGACCGGGGAGCTGTTTTTT.

This chain joins TRBV6-6 and TRBJ2-7; 9 bases align to TRBD1. This CDR3 is built from 15 residues. V shed 7 bases and J 5 bases; nucleotides not matched to a gene: 12. Germline assignment: CDR1 MNHNY and CDR2 SVGAGI (reference sequence). DNA for the CDR3: TGTGCCAGCACGAACGCGAAGGGACAGGGTAACGAGCAGTACTTC. It codes for CASTNAKGQGNEQYF.

The rearrangement links TRBV10-2 to TRBJ2-3; 12 bases agree with TRBD2. From germline, CDR1 is WSHSY and CDR2 SAAADI. The CDR3 consists of 17 residues. The trim removed 5 bases at V and 4 bases at J, leaving 10 bases unmatched. CDR3: CASSWGSSGGAADTQYF. For the CDR3, the DNA is TGCGCCAGCAGTTGGGGGTCTAGCGGGGGGGCGGCAGATACGCAGTATTTT.

This clone appeared a single time. This rearrangement joins TRBV11-2 to TRBJ2-7; the D gene is possibly TRBD1 (5 bases). The CDR3 has 14 amino acids. Germline V CDR1 and CDR2: SGHAT, FQNNGV. The V end was cut by 5 bases, the J end by 4 bases, with 15 bases between. CDR3 in amino acids: CASSKLDRVYEQYF. In DNA form, the CDR3 reads TGTGCCAGCAGCAAACTCGACAGAGTTTACGAGCAGTACTTC. The complete variable domain, with remaining parts taken from reference TRBV11-2 and TRBJ2-7, reads EAGVAQSPRYKIIEKRQSVAFWCNPISGHATLYWYQQILGQGPKLLIQFQNNGVVDDSQLPKDRFSAERLKGVDSTLKIQPAKLEDSAVYLCASSKLDRVYEQYFGPGTRLTVT.

This rearrangement joins TRBV5-1 to TRBJ1-3; D remains unclear. Trimming took 0 bases from V and 4 from J, leaving 11 bases between them. Germline CDR1 SGHRS, CDR2 YFSETQ. The CDR3 has 15 amino acids. CDR3 sequence reads: CASSLDADPGNTIYF. DNA of the CDR3: TGCGCCAGCAGCTTGGACGCGGATCCCGGAAACACCATATATTTT.

The genes are TRBV6-2 or TRBV6-3 and TRBJ2-1; TRBD2 agrees at 16 bases. Germline CDR1 reads MNHEY; CDR2 reads SVGEGT. V trimming: 2 bases; J trimming: 6 bases; junction bases outside the gene matches: 13. The CDR3 sequence is 20 residues long. The CDR3 reads CASSYPTGLAGGLPVNEQFF. CDR3 nucleotides: TGTGCCAGCAGTTACCCGACGGGACTAGCGGGAGGGCTTCCCGTCAATGAGCAGTTCTTC.

The chain combines TRBV7-9 with TRBJ2-3, with TRBD2 matching over 10 bases. J gave up 1 base and V 5 bases, and 3 bases lay outside the gene matches. CDR1 is SEHNR, CDR2 FQNEAQ, per germline (reference sequence). The CDR3 has 15 residues. The CDR3, as DNA: TGTGCCAGCAGCAGAACTAGCGGGGGCACAGATACGCAGTATTTT. Translating it yields CASSRTSGGTDTQYF.

This chain joins TRBV5-1 and TRBJ2-5; 9 bases align to TRBD2. The germline gives CDR1 SGHRS, CDR2 YFSETQ. J gave up 5 bases and V 0 bases, and 5 bases lay outside the gene matches. The CDR3 is 15 amino acids. CDR3: CASSLEASGRETQYF. The CDR3 DNA sequence: TGCGCCAGCAGCTTGGAGGCCAGCGGGAGGGAGACCCAGTACTTC.

This clone was seen only a few times. The chain combines TRBV19 with TRBJ1-1; possibly TRBD1 for D (5 bases). Per germline, CDR1 LNHDA and CDR2 SQIVND (reference sequence). V lost 4 bases and J lost 1, with 7 bases in between. The CDR3 has 13 residues. As DNA, the CDR3 is TGTGCCAGTAGTAAGACAGAGAACACTGAAGCTTTCTTT. The encoded protein is CASSKTENTEAFF.